These 10 T cell receptor beta chains were sequenced from one sample in a study of T-cell memory formation after mild COVID-19. One entry per CDR3 protein results from TCRdb running MiXCR on the 5' RACE reads. Among under 450,000 distinct CDR3 sequences listed, 13% to 15% were seen once. Sequencing input: PBMCs or a T cell subset sorted from them (not recorded which). All receptors derive from a man aged 18 to 29 who had mild COVID-19 (a few samples of this study predate the infection). Cell type and time point are not known.

The J gene is TRBJ1-1, the V gene TRBV7-3, with 7 nucleotides matching TRBD1. Trimming removed 4 bases from V and 4 bases from J; junction bases left unmatched: 6. Per the germline V gene, CDR1 is SGHTA and CDR2 is FQGTGA. The CDR3 extends over 14 amino acids. CDR3 sequence reads: CASSSRQGSTEAFF. The CDR3, as DNA: TGTGCCAGCAGCTCAAGACAGGGAAGCACTGAAGCTTTCTTT.

This clonotype has just a few counts. The chain couples TRBV11-3 to TRBJ1-1; D gene unclear. The germline CDR1 and CDR2 sequences are SGHNT and YENEEA. V was clipped by 0 bases and J by 9 bases, with 11 bases between them. CDR3 length: 13 residues. In DNA, the CDR3 is TGTGCCAGCAGCTTAGATCCCAAGACTCAAGCTTTCTTT. Residues: CASSLDPKTQAFF. Looking up the rest from reference TRBV11-3 and TRBJ1-1 gives the full variable domain: EAGVVQSPRYKIIEKKQPVAFWCNPISGHNTLYWYLQNLGQGPELLIRYENEEAVDDSQLPKDRFSAERLKGVDSTLKIQPAELGDSAVYLCASSLDPKTQAFFGQGTRLTVV.

J is TRBJ2-7 and V is TRBV4-1; 8 bases line up with TRBD2. Germline V gene data show CDR1 as MGHRA and CDR2 as YSYEKL. This CDR3 spans 18 amino acids. The junction had 12 bases not matched to a gene; V was cut back by 0 bases and J by 2 bases. The CDR3 region has the DNA TGCGCCAGCAGCCAAGATTACAGATGGACCGGGAGGGCCTACGAGCAGTACTTC. Its translation is CASSQDYRWTGRAYEQYF.

This clonotype was seen repeatedly, ten times or more. The rearrangement links TRBV5-1 to TRBJ1-2, with 7 bases that match TRBD1. Germline CDR1 reads SGHRS; CDR2 reads YFSETQ. V gave up 1 base and J gave up 0 bases; unmatched junction bases: 3. CDR3 length: 15 residues. The CDR3 region is CASSLRGTANYGYTF. The CDR3 region has the DNA TGCGCCAGCAGCTTGCGTGGGACAGCTAACTATGGCTACACCTTC.

This clonotype was found a few times. J is TRBJ1-1 and V is TRBV10-3; 11 bases are a match to TRBD1. V gave up 6 bases and J gave up 4 bases; unmatched junction bases: 4. Germline CDR1 and CDR2: ENHRY and SYGVKD. The CDR3 loop spans 14 amino acids. The CDR3: CAIRGQGGGTEAFF. For the CDR3, the DNA is TGTGCCATCAGGGGACAGGGGGGTGGCACTGAAGCTTTCTTT.

This clonotype has just a few counts. The chain joins TRBV18 to TRBJ2-1; 7 bases map to TRBD1. The trim removed 3 bases at V and 2 bases at J, leaving 4 bases unmatched. Germline V lookup: CDR1 KGHSH, CDR2 LQKENI. This CDR3 contains 15 residues. CDR3: CASSPRQGAYNEQFF. The CDR3 coding sequence is TGTGCCAGCTCACCTCGACAGGGAGCCTACAATGAGCAGTTCTTC.

This clonotype occurred many times. The chain combines TRBV7-9 with TRBJ2-5; D gene ambiguous. This CDR3 spans 12 amino acids. Deletions cut 5 bases from V and 10 bases from J, with 14 bases between. The V gene's germline CDR1 is SEHNR and CDR2 FQNEAQ (reference sequence). The CDR3 sequence is CASSTRKWDQYF. The CDR3 DNA follows: TGTGCCAGCAGCACCAGAAAGTGGGACCAGTACTTC.

This clonotype was observed at least ten times. The CDR3 sequence is CASSPAGGDTQYF. As DNA, the CDR3 is TGTGCCAGCAGCCCCGCGGGGGGGGATACGCAGTATTTT. The chain carries TRBV3-1 and TRBJ2-3, with 9 bases aligning to TRBD2. Unmatched junction bases numbered 2, after V lost 4 bases and J lost 6 bases. The CDR3 contains 13 residues. The germline gives CDR1 LGHDT, CDR2 YNNKEL (reference sequence).

J is TRBJ2-6 and V is TRBV25-1; D is possibly TRBD1 (7 bases). This CDR3 comprises 16 residues. With 4 bases removed from V and 3 bases from J, the gap between germline ends came to 13 bases. Germline V gene lookup returns CDR1 MGHDK and CDR2 SYGVNS. The CDR3: CASSAPGGIGANVLTF. The CDR3 nucleotides read TGTGCCAGCAGTGCCCCAGGGGGGATTGGGGCCAACGTCCTGACTTTC.

This clonotype was counted a few times. The chain employs TRBV12-3 or TRBV12-4 and TRBJ2-7; either TRBD1 or TRBD2 may fit D (5 bases each). The CDR3 length is 13 residues. V lost 6 bases to trimming and J lost 6 bases, with 15 bases between them. In nucleotides, the CDR3 is TGTGCCAGCAGATATACCGGGACCGGCGAGCAGTACTTC. This translates into CASRYTGTGEQYF.